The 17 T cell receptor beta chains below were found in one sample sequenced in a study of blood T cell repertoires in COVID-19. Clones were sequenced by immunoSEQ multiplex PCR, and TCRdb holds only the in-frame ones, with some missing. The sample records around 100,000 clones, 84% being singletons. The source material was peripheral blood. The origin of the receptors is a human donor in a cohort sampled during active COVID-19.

The CDR3, as DNA: TGTGCCAGTAGGATGGGCGGGAAAGAGACCCAGTACTTC. Translated, it gives CASRMGGKETQYF. The gene calls are TRBV19 and TRBJ2-5; a possible D gene is TRBD2 (6 bases). CDR3 length equals 13 residues. V lost 6 bases and J lost 3, with 11 bases in between. Germline V CDR1 and CDR2: LNHDA, SQIVND (reference sequence).

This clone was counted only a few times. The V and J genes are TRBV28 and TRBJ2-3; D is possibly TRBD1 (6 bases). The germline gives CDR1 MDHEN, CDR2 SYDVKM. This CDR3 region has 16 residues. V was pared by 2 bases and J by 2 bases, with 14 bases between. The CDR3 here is CASSLMGAIYTDTQYF. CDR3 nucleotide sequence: TGTGCCAGCAGTTTAATGGGGGCAATATACACAGATACGCAGTATTTT.

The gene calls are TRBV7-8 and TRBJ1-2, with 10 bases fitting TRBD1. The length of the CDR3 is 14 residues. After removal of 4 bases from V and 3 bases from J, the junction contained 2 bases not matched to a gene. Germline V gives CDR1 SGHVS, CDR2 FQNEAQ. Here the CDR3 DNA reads TGTGCCAGCAGCTCGGACAGGGGGTACTATGGCTACACCTTC. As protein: CASSSDRGYYGYTF.

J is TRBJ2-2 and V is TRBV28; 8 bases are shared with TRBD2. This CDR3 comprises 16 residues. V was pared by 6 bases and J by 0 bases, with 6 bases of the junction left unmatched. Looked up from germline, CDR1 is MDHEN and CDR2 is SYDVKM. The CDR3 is CASRTTGGANTGELFF. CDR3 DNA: TGTGCCAGCAGGACTACCGGGGGGGCGAACACCGGGGAGCTGTTTTTT.

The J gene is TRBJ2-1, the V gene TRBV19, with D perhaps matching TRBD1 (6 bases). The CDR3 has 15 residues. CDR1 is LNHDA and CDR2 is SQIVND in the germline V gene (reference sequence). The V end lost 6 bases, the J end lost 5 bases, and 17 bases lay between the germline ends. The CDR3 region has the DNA TGTGCCAGTAGGGGGACAAGGGCTCAAGACAATGAGCAGTTCTTC. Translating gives CASRGTRAQDNEQFF.

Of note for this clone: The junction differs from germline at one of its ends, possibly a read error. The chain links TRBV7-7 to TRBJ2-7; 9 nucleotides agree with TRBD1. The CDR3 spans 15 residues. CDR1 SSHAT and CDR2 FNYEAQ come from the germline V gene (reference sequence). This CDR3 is CASSQNPGTGNEQYF. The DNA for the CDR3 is TGTGCTAGCAGCCAAAACCCCGGGACAGGGAACGAGCAGTACTTC.

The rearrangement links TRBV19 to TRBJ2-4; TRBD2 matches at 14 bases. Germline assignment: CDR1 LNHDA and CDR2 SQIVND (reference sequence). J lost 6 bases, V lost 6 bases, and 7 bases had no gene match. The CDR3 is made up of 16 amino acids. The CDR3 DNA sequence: TGTGCCAGTAGGGGGACTAGCGGGGGCAACCCAAACATTCAGTACTTC. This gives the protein CASRGTSGGNPNIQYF. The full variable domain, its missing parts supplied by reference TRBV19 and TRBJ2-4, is DGGITQSPKYLFRKEGQNVTLSCEQNLNHDAMYWYRQDPGQGLRLIYYSQIVNDFQKGDIAEGYSVSREKKESFPLTVTSAQKNPTAFYLCASRGTSGGNPNIQYFGAGTRLSVL.

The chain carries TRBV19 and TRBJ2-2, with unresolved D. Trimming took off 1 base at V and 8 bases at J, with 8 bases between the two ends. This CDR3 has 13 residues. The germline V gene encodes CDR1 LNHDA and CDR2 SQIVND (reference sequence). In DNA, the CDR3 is TGTGCCAGTAGTATAGGATTAGTTGGGGAGCTGTTTTTT. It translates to CASSIGLVGELFF.

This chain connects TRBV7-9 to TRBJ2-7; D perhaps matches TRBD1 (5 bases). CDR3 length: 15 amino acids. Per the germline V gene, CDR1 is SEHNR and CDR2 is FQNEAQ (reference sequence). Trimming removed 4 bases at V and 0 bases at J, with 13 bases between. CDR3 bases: TGTGCCAGCAGCTCAAAGGGGCTACTCTCCTACGAGCAGTACTTC. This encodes CASSSKGLLSYEQYF.

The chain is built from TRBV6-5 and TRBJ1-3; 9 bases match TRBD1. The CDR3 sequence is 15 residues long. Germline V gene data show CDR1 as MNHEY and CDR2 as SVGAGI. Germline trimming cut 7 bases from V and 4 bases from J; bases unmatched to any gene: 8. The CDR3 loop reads CASKRGQGNGNTIYF. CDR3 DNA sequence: TGTGCCAGCAAAAGGGGACAGGGAAACGGAAACACCATATATTTT.

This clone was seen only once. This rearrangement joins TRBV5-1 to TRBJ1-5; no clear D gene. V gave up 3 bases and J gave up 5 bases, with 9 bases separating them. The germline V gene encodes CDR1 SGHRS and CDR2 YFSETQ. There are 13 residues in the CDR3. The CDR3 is CASSSGVDQPQHF. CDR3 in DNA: TGCGCCAGCAGCTCGGGAGTCGATCAGCCCCAGCATTTT.

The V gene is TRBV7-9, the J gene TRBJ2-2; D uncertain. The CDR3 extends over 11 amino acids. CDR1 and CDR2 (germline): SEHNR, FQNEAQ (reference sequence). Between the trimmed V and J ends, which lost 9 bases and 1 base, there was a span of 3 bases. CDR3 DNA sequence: TGTGCCAGTCAGAACACCGGGGAGCTGTTTTTT. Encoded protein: CASQNTGELFF.

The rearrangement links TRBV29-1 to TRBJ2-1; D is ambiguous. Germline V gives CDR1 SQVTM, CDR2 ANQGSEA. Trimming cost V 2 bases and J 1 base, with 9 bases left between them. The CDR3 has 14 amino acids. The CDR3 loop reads CSVEQEESYNEQFF. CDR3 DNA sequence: TGCAGCGTTGAACAGGAAGAATCCTACAATGAGCAGTTCTTC.

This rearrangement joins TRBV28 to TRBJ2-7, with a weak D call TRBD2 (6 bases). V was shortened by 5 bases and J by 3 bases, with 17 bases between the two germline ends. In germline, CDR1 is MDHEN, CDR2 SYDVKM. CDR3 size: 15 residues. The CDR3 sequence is CASSTSGTQNYEQYF. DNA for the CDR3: TGTGCCAGCAGTACGTCCGGGACTCAAAACTACGAGCAGTACTTC. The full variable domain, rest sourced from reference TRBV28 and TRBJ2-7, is DVKVTQSSRYLVKRTGEKVFLECVQDMDHENMFWYRQDPGLGLRLIYFSYDVKMKEKGDIPEGYSVSREKKERFSLILESASTNQTSMYLCASSTSGTQNYEQYFGPGTRLTVT.

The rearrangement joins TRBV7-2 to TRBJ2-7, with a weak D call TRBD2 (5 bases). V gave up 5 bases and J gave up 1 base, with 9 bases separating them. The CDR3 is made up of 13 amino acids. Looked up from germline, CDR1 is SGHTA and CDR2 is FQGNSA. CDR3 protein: CASSRGRSYEQYF. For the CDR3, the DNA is TGTGCCAGCAGCCGCGGGCGGTCCTACGAGCAGTACTTC.

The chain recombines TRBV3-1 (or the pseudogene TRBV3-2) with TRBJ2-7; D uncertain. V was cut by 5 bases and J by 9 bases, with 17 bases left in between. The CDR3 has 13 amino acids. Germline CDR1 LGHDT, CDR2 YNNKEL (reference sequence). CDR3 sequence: CASSTHDFGPQYF. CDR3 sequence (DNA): TGTGCCAGCAGCACCCATGACTTTGGCCCGCAGTACTTC.

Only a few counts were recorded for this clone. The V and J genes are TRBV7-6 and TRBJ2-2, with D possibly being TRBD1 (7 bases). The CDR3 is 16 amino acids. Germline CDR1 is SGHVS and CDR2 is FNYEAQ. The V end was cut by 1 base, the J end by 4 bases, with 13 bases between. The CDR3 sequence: CASSLGGGGSTGELFF. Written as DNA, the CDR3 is TGTGCCAGCAGCTTAGGTGGAGGGGGCAGCACCGGGGAGCTGTTTTTT.